A selection of T cell receptor beta chains follows, all from one sample in a study of technical replicates of blood from a handful of donors. The table came from immunoSEQ multiplex PCR; TCRdb's copy has only in-frame clones and leaves some out. Of more than 45,000 clones in the sample, about 95% were seen once. Sequenced: PBMCs. The receptor set was obtained from a human donor in good health. Some clones in this sample may be carry-over from other donors' samples. The CDR3 runs from the conserved cysteine through the conserved F or W. D genes are given only for firm matches. Clone size is not always given. Where it is, it says once, few, many or a class for expanded clones.

>TRBJ2-1|NA|NA|TRBV7-3
TGTGCCAGCAGCCCTGATGGCGGGGCCACCTACAATGAGCAGTTCTTC
CASSPDGGATYNEQFF
>TRBJ2-7|NA|NA|TRBV5-7
TGTGCCAGCAGCTTAAAGCGCCTGGAGGGCCCCTACGAGCAGTACTTC
CASSLKRLEGPYEQYF
>TRBJ2-4|NA|NA|TRBV2
TGTGCCAGCAGCGGTAGGGGCCGAGAAAACATTCAGTACTTC
CASSGRGRENIQYF
>TRBJ2-5|NA|NA|TRBV15
TGTGCCACCAGCAGAGGGGGAGGAGTCGTTCAAGAGACCCAGTACTTC
CATSRGGGVVQETQYF
>TRBJ2-5|NA|TRBD2|TRBV7-9
TGTGCCAGCAGCTTAGCTTCTAGCGGTGGTGAGACCCAGTACTTC
CASSLASSGGETQYF
>TRBJ1-1|medium-sized|TRBD1|TRBV5-5
TGTGCCAGCAGCTTGAACAGGGGGACTGAAGCTTTCTTT
CASSLNRGTEAFF
>TRBJ1-2|NA|NA|TRBV27
TGTGCCAGCAGTACCCGAGGAGGGGGCTACACCTTC
CASSTRGGGYTF
>TRBJ2-7|once|NA|TRBV10-3
TGTGCCATCAGTGGGACTAACTACGAGCAGTACTTC
CAISGTNYEQYF
>TRBJ2-1|NA|TRBD2|TRBV11-3
TGTGCCAGCAGTTTAGGATATACGAGCGGGATTGTCCATGAGCAGTTCTTC
CASSLGYTSGIVHEQFF
>TRBJ1-2|NA|NA|TRBV6-1
TGTGCCAGCAGTGGGGGGGACGCAAGTGACGGCTACACCTTC
CASSGGDASDGYTF